Each of the 18 T cell receptor beta chains below was sequenced from the same sample in a study of glioma-infiltrating T cells after dendritic cell vaccination. Time point specified: after dendritic cell vaccination, including at tumor progression/relapse. The repertoire was sequenced with immunoSEQ multiplex PCR; TCRdb's copy has only in-frame clones and lacks some. Of about 50,000 clones in the sample, about 89% are singletons; the top ten hold around 5%. Here the sequenced sample was blood, taken after dendritic cell vaccination. These receptors were collected from a human donor with glioblastoma.

This chain joins TRBV10-3 and TRBJ1-1; D is undetermined. Germline CDR1 reads ENHRY; CDR2 reads SYGVKD. The CDR3 sequence is 13 residues long. Trimming stripped 8 bases from V and 1 base from J, with 11 bases between. The CDR3 nucleotides are TGTGCCATCGCAGGAGGACGGAACACTGAAGCTTTCTTT. Its protein product is CAIAGGRNTEAFF.

The chain carries TRBV18 and TRBJ2-2; 11 bases match TRBD1. The CDR3 runs 16 residues. Germline V CDR1 and CDR2: KGHSH, LQKENI. J lost 4 bases, V lost 6 bases, and 7 bases had no gene match. CDR3 loop: CASSIWTGGITGELFF. CDR3 nucleotides: TGTGCCAGCTCCATCTGGACAGGGGGCATCACCGGGGAGCTGTTTTTT.

The rearrangement links TRBV5-4 to TRBJ2-1, with 12 positions matching TRBD2. Germline CDR1 is SGHNT and CDR2 is YYREEE (reference sequence). The CDR3 is 15 residues long. Germline trimming cut 0 bases from V and 8 bases from J; bases unmatched to any gene: 3. The CDR3 DNA follows: TGTGCCAGCAGCTTGGAACTAGCGGGAGGCGATGAGCAGTTCTTC. Amino acid sequence: CASSLELAGGDEQFF. Full variable domain (missing parts from reference TRBV5-4 and TRBJ2-1): ETGVTQSPTHLIKTRGQQVTLRCSSQSGHNTVSWYQQALGQGPQFIFQYYREEENGRGNFPPRFSGLQFPNYSSELNVNALELDDSALYLCASSLELAGGDEQFFGPGTRLTVL.

This clone is a singleton in its sample. The genes are TRBV27 and TRBJ1-1; no firm D call. V was trimmed by 1 base and J by 8 bases, leaving 14 bases between them. The CDR3 has 14 amino acids. Germline V gene sequence: CDR1 MNHEY, CDR2 SMNVEV (reference sequence). The CDR3 sequence: CASSLLGSGSEAFF. DNA of the CDR3: TGTGCCAGCAGTTTATTAGGTTCGGGTTCGGAAGCTTTCTTT.

The genes are TRBV7-8 and TRBJ1-2; D is ambiguous. V lost 4 bases, J lost 1 base, and 16 bases lay in between. Germline CDR1 and CDR2: SGHVS and FQNEAQ. There are 16 residues in the CDR3. DNA of the CDR3: TGTGCCAGCAGCTCAGCATATATGGGGAGTAACTATGGCTACACCTTC. This codes for CASSSAYMGSNYGYTF.

The chain couples TRBV7-9 to TRBJ2-2, with D uncertain. Per the germline V gene, CDR1 is SEHNR and CDR2 is FQNEAQ (reference sequence). CDR3 size: 12 residues. V lost 8 bases and J lost 1, with 5 bases in between. The DNA of the CDR3 is TGTGCCAGCCAGGAGAACACCGGGGAGCTGTTTTTT. This gives the protein CASQENTGELFF.

This clone was counted a few times. V is TRBV10-3 and J is TRBJ1-3; 7 bases match TRBD1. Germline CDR1 is ENHRY and CDR2 is SYGVKD. The CDR3 is 15 residues long. V lost 8 bases and J lost 0; bases outside the gene matches: 7. This chain's CDR3 is CAIGQTGFSGNTIYF. In DNA form, the CDR3 reads TGTGCCATCGGTCAGACAGGGTTCTCTGGAAACACCATATATTTT.

The sample holds one count of this clone. The chain joins TRBV19 to TRBJ1-1; no clear D. The CDR3 is made up of 14 amino acids. CDR1 is LNHDA, CDR2 SQIVND, per germline (reference sequence). V gave up 3 bases and J gave up 4 bases, with 12 bases separating them. The CDR3 bases are TGTGCCAGTAGTATTAGTGGCGGAAGCACTGAAGCTTTCTTT. Translating gives CASSISGGSTEAFF. Supplemented by reference TRBV19 and TRBJ1-1, the full variable domain reads DGGITQSPKYLFRKEGQNVTLSCEQNLNHDAMYWYRQDPGQGLRLIYYSQIVNDFQKGDIAEGYSVSREKKESFPLTVTSAQKNPTAFYLCASSISGGSTEAFFGQGTRLTVV.

This chain connects TRBV9 to TRBJ2-7; 8 bases agree with TRBD2. The trim removed 4 bases at V and 5 bases at J, leaving 14 bases unmatched. Germline loops: CDR1 SGDLS, CDR2 YYNGEE. This CDR3 is 16 amino acids long. Here the CDR3 reads CASSPPGGGLKHEQYF. CDR3 sequence (DNA): TGTGCCAGCAGCCCCCCCGGGGGGGGCTTAAAGCACGAGCAGTACTTC.

V gene TRBV5-1 combines with J gene TRBJ1-1, with TRBD1 identical over 9 bases. The CDR3 is 16 amino acids. V was clipped by 6 bases and J by 0 bases; unmatched bases: 9. From germline, CDR1 is SGHRS and CDR2 YFSETQ. In DNA, the CDR3 is TGCGCCAGCACCGGGACAGGGCCGCATTTGAACACTGAAGCTTTCTTT. Amino acids: CASTGTGPHLNTEAFF.

This clone was detected only a few times. The chain carries TRBV10-3 and TRBJ2-7; D gene ambiguous. The germline V gene encodes CDR1 ENHRY and CDR2 SYGVKD. Deletions cut 0 bases from V and 7 bases from J, with 4 bases between. The CDR3 totals 11 residues. The CDR3 spells CAISESREQYF. The CDR3 DNA reads as TGTGCCATCAGTGAGTCGAGGGAGCAGTACTTC.

V is TRBV2 and J is TRBJ1-5; D perhaps matches TRBD1 (5 bases). Germline V gene sequence: CDR1 SNHLY, CDR2 FYNNEI. The CDR3 contains 13 residues. Trimming removed 4 bases at V and 7 bases at J, with 11 bases between. The chain's CDR3 is CASSGPREQPQHF. CDR3 bases: TGTGCCAGCAGTGGCCCCAGGGAACAGCCCCAGCATTTT.

This rearrangement joins TRBV28 to TRBJ1-5, with D perhaps TRBD1 (5 bases). There are 14 residues in the CDR3. Per the germline V gene, CDR1 is MDHEN and CDR2 is SYDVKM. Trimming shortened V by 7 bases and J by 2 bases, and 12 bases separated the two germline ends. CDR3 sequence (DNA): TGTGCCAGCACGGGCGGGGCTCGCAATCAGCCCCAGCATTTT. Encoded protein: CASTGGARNQPQHF. Full variable domain (missing parts from reference TRBV28 and TRBJ1-5): DVKVTQSSRYLVKRTGEKVFLECVQDMDHENMFWYRQDPGLGLRLIYFSYDVKMKEKGDIPEGYSVSREKKERFSLILESASTNQTSMYLCASTGGARNQPQHFGDGTRLSIL.

The V call is TRBV4-1, the J call TRBJ2-7; TRBD2 aligns across 8 bases. The J segment lost 9 bases and the V segment lost 4 bases, leaving 14 bases of the junction unmatched. CDR1 is MGHRA and CDR2 is YSYEKL in the germline V gene. There are 15 residues in the CDR3. In DNA form, the CDR3 reads TGCGCCAGCAGCCGGCCGGGACTAGGAGAAGGCGGGCAGTACTTC. Translating gives CASSRPGLGEGGQYF.

This sequence joins TRBV7-9 and TRBJ1-1; 8 nucleotides agree with TRBD1. Germline CDR1 and CDR2: SEHNR and FQNEAQ (reference sequence). CDR3 length equals 14 residues. The V and J ends lost 5 bases and 0 bases, in that order; junction bases with no gene match: 2. This chain's CDR3 is CASSRDRMNTEAFF. For the CDR3, the DNA is TGTGCCAGCAGCCGGGACAGGATGAACACTGAAGCTTTCTTT.

The chain joins TRBV4-2 to TRBJ1-2; D is possibly TRBD1 (6 bases). Germline V gives CDR1 LGHNA, CDR2 YNFKEQ. The CDR3 totals 14 residues. The germline V and J ends were trimmed by 4 bases and 4 bases, with 13 bases remaining between them. The CDR3 spells CASSPGEGRYGYTF. DNA of the CDR3: TGTGCCAGCAGCCCAGGGGAGGGACGCTATGGCTACACCTTC.

The chain employs TRBV28 and TRBJ1-4; the D gene is possibly TRBD1 (6 bases). V lost 2 bases and J 0 bases, leaving 13 bases between the germline ends. CDR3 length: 17 amino acids. In germline, CDR1 is MDHEN, CDR2 SYDVKM. CDR3 DNA: TGTGCCAGCAGTTTAGGGGGACACCCCTCAACTAATGAAAAACTGTTTTTT. As protein: CASSLGGHPSTNEKLFF.

The chain employs TRBV7-3 and TRBJ2-1; 8 bases are a match to TRBD2. CDR1 and CDR2 from the germline V gene are SGHTA and FQGTGA. The trim removed 1 base at V and 2 bases at J, leaving 7 bases unmatched. The CDR3 extends over 17 amino acids. The CDR3 region is CASSLNPAGLAYNEQFF. CDR3 coding DNA: TGTGCCAGCAGCTTAAATCCAGCGGGACTAGCCTACAATGAGCAGTTCTTC.